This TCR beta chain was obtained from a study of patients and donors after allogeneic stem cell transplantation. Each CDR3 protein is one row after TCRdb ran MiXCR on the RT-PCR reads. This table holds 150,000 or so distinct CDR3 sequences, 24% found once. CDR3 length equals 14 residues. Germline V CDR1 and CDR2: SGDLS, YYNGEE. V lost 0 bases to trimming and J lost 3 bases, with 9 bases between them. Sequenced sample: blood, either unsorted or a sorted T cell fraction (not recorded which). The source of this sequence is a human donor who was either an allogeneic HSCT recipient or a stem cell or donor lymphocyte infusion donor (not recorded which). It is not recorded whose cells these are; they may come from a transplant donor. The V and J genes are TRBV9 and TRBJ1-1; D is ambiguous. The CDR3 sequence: CASSVEPRDTEAFF. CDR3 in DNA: TGTGCCAGCAGCGTAGAACCTCGGGACACTGAAGCTTTCTTT.